Detailed here is one T cell receptor (beta chain). The antigen is undetermined. Sequenced material consisted of expressed TCRB transcripts (all of the isolated RNA was reverse transcribed). The data were produced by immunoSEQ multiplex PCR, yet TCRdb's version contains in-frame clones alone and is incomplete. Among tens of thousands of clones listed, just under 50% were seen once. These data come from a study of beta chain features in type 1 diabetes. General study results and limits: Reads derived from cDNA could over-represent cells showing high TCR expression. The study found moderately but significantly shorter TCRB CDR3s in all four CD4+ subsets of Type 1 diabetes patients. PCR, the amplification step, might favor shorter templates, equally in patients and controls.

The CDR3 length is 15 residues. Germline-derived CDR1 and CDR2 are SEHNR and FQNEAQ (reference sequence). The V end was cut by 5 bases, the J end by 3 bases, with 16 bases between. The chain recombines TRBV7-9 with TRBJ1-1; TRBD1 is a possible D gene (6 bases). The sequencing input was central memory CD4+ T cells from blood. The TCR originated in a man between 25 and 39 years old with type 1 diabetes. CDR3 nucleotides: TGTGCCAGCAGCCCCCGACAGGCTCGGGACACTGAAGCTTTCTTT. It codes for CASSPRQARDTEAFF. Complete variable domain (other parts from reference TRBV7-9 and TRBJ1-1): DTGVSQNPRHKITKRGQNVTFRCDPISEHNRLYWYRQTLGQGPEFLTYFQNEAQLEKSRLLSDRFSAERPKGSFSTLEIQRTEQGDSAMYLCASSPRQARDTEAFFGQGTRLTVV.